These T cell receptor beta chains were read from a single sample in a study of blood T cells in healthy people across ages. TCRdb itself ran the 5' RACE reads through MiXCR, one entry per CDR3 protein. Of 750,000 to 1,000,000 distinct CDR3 sequences listed, approximately 32% are singletons. The same data also contributed to another study, on T cells of mothers and their children.

Sequenced: blood. These receptors were collected from a woman between 40 and 55 years old in good health. Both conserved end residues are part of each CDR3. Fields, in order: J gene, V gene, CDR3 length, D gene, clone size, CDR3 DNA, CDR3 protein. A D gene is named only where the DNA matches it firmly. Size is stated for part of the rows, as once, few or many counts, or as a class when the clone is expanded.

j_gene: TRBJ2-7
v_gene: TRBV5-1
len: 15
d_gene: -
abundance: few
CDR3nt: TGCGCCAGCAGCTTGGCCTGGGGGGACAGCTACGAGCAGTACTTC
CDR3aa: CASSLAWGDSYEQYF

j_gene: TRBJ1-2
v_gene: TRBV28
len: 14
d_gene: -
abundance: many
CDR3nt: TGTGCCAGCAGTTCCTCGACATTTAACTATGGCTACACCTTC
CDR3aa: CASSSSTFNYGYTF

j_gene: TRBJ1-2
v_gene: TRBV28
len: 15
d_gene: -
abundance: few
CDR3nt: TGTGCCAGCAGTTTCCTCGGGGGTTCCTTCTATGGCTACACCTTC
CDR3aa: CASSFLGGSFYGYTF

j_gene: TRBJ2-7
v_gene: TRBV7-9
len: 14
d_gene: -
abundance: few
CDR3nt: TGTGCCAGCAGCTTAGCGCTCGTCGGGTACGAGCAGTACTTC
CDR3aa: CASSLALVGYEQYF

j_gene: TRBJ2-1
v_gene: TRBV9
len: 12
d_gene: -
abundance: many
CDR3nt: TGTGCCAGCAGCGTAGCCTACAATGAGCAGTTCTTC
CDR3aa: CASSVAYNEQFF

j_gene: TRBJ2-7
v_gene: TRBV19
len: 13
d_gene: -
abundance: -
CDR3nt: TGTGCCTGTAGTATCCCCGGGTCCTACGAGCAGTACTTC
CDR3aa: CACSIPGSYEQYF

j_gene: TRBJ1-2
v_gene: TRBV4-1
len: 13
d_gene: -
abundance: -
CDR3nt: TGCGCCAGCAGCCAAGGAGTCTCCTATGGCTACACCTTC
CDR3aa: CASSQGVSYGYTF

j_gene: TRBJ2-7
v_gene: TRBV21-1
len: 11
d_gene: -
abundance: -
CDR3nt: TGTGCCATCTGGGACAGCTACGAGCAGTACTTC
CDR3aa: CAIWDSYEQYF

j_gene: TRBJ2-3
v_gene: TRBV6-5
len: 14
d_gene: -
abundance: many
CDR3nt: TGTGCCAGCAGTTACTCTTGGGAATCAGATACGCAGTATTTT
CDR3aa: CASSYSWESDTQYF

j_gene: TRBJ2-5
v_gene: TRBV5-1
len: 14
d_gene: -
abundance: many
CDR3nt: TGCGCCAGCAGCACCCCAAGGGGCCAAGAGACCCAGTACTTC
CDR3aa: CASSTPRGQETQYF

j_gene: TRBJ2-7
v_gene: TRBV27
len: 15
d_gene: TRBD2
abundance: -
CDR3nt: TGTGCCAGCAGTTTATGGGGTAGCGGGGACTACGAGCAGTACTTC
CDR3aa: CASSLWGSGDYEQYF

j_gene: TRBJ2-2
v_gene: TRBV9
len: 16
d_gene: -
abundance: -
CDR3nt: TGTGCCAGCAGTTATTCGAGGGGGGGTTTCACCGGGGAGCTGTTTTTT
CDR3aa: CASSYSRGGFTGELFF

j_gene: TRBJ1-2
v_gene: TRBV29-1
len: 16
d_gene: TRBD1
abundance: few
CDR3nt: TGCAGCGTTGAAGATCCGCGGACAGGGGCAGGCTATGGCTACACCTTC
CDR3aa: CSVEDPRTGAGYGYTF

j_gene: TRBJ1-1
v_gene: TRBV7-2
len: 12
d_gene: TRBD1
abundance: -
CDR3nt: TGTGCCAGCAGCCCCCAGGGGGTACAAGCTTTCTTT
CDR3aa: CASSPQGVQAFF

j_gene: TRBJ1-1
v_gene: TRBV27
len: 16
d_gene: -
abundance: -
CDR3nt: TGCGCCAGCAGTTCCCCCGGCTATGGCCCGAGGACTGAAGCTTTCTTT
CDR3aa: CASSSPGYGPRTEAFF

j_gene: TRBJ2-1
v_gene: TRBV20-1
len: 15
d_gene: TRBD2
abundance: many
CDR3nt: TGCAGTGCTAGAGGCGGGACTAGCGAAATACTTGGGCAGTTCTTC
CDR3aa: CSARGGTSEILGQFF

j_gene: TRBJ2-1
v_gene: TRBV4-2
len: 16
d_gene: TRBD2
abundance: few
CDR3nt: TGTGCCAGCAGCCAAGATGGGGCGGGGGCCTACAATGAGCAGTTCTTC
CDR3aa: CASSQDGAGAYNEQFF

j_gene: TRBJ1-1
v_gene: TRBV7-3
len: 12
d_gene: -
abundance: -
CDR3nt: TGTGCCAGCAGTGCCGGGACTACTGAAGCTTTCTTT
CDR3aa: CASSAGTTEAFF

j_gene: TRBJ1-2
v_gene: TRBV9
len: 15
d_gene: TRBD1
abundance: -
CDR3nt: TGTGCCAGCAGCTCACCGGACAGGGCGGGCTATGGCTACACCTTC
CDR3aa: CASSSPDRAGYGYTF

j_gene: TRBJ1-5
v_gene: TRBV6-1
len: 14
d_gene: -
abundance: few
CDR3nt: TGTGCCAGCAGTGATTCCGGGGGAAATCAGCCCCAGCATTTT
CDR3aa: CASSDSGGNQPQHF

j_gene: TRBJ2-1
v_gene: TRBV6-1
len: 18
d_gene: TRBD2
abundance: few
CDR3nt: TGTGCCAGCAGCCTGCGGGGGGCTCGGGACTGGGGCTACAATGAGCAGTTCTTC
CDR3aa: CASSLRGARDWGYNEQFF

j_gene: TRBJ2-1
v_gene: TRBV7-2
len: 16
d_gene: TRBD1
abundance: many
CDR3nt: TGTGCCAGCAGCTTGGGAACCGGGACAGGCCACAATGAGCAGTTCTTC
CDR3aa: CASSLGTGTGHNEQFF

j_gene: TRBJ2-4
v_gene: TRBV7-3
len: 18
d_gene: TRBD2
abundance: -
CDR3nt: TGTGCCAGCAGCCTATCCCTCTCTAGCGGGGGGCGGGGAAACATTCAGTACTTC
CDR3aa: CASSLSLSSGGRGNIQYF

j_gene: TRBJ2-5
v_gene: TRBV9
len: 13
d_gene: -
abundance: many
CDR3nt: TGTGCCAGCAGCGCAAGGGTGGGGGAGACCCAGTACTTC
CDR3aa: CASSARVGETQYF

j_gene: TRBJ2-5
v_gene: TRBV7-9
len: 15
d_gene: -
abundance: few
CDR3nt: TGTGCCAGCAGTCTGGAAGGACTGGCTCAAGAGACCCAGTACTTC
CDR3aa: CASSLEGLAQETQYF

j_gene: TRBJ1-5
v_gene: TRBV28
len: 15
d_gene: -
abundance: -
CDR3nt: TGTGCCAGCAGTTTACGGCCTGGGGGCAATCAGCCCCAGCATTTT
CDR3aa: CASSLRPGGNQPQHF

j_gene: TRBJ1-5
v_gene: TRBV6-1
len: 13
d_gene: -
abundance: few
CDR3nt: TGTGCCAGCGGAGACGACTACAATCAGCCCCAGCATTTT
CDR3aa: CASGDDYNQPQHF

j_gene: TRBJ2-5
v_gene: TRBV7-2
len: 14
d_gene: -
abundance: -
CDR3nt: TGTGCCAGCAGCCCCGACGGAGCACAAGAGACCCAGTACTTC
CDR3aa: CASSPDGAQETQYF

j_gene: TRBJ2-4
v_gene: TRBV9
len: 16
d_gene: TRBD1
abundance: -
CDR3nt: TGTGCCAGCAGCGTAGTCCCCCGGACAGGGGGCAATGAGCAGTACTTC
CDR3aa: CASSVVPRTGGNEQYF

j_gene: TRBJ2-6
v_gene: TRBV12-3/TRBV12-4
len: 19
d_gene: TRBD1
abundance: -
CDR3nt: TGTGCCAGCAGTTTAGGTTACGGGACAGTGAGCTCTGGGGCCAACGTCCTGACTTTC
CDR3aa: CASSLGYGTVSSGANVLTF

j_gene: TRBJ1-2
v_gene: TRBV5-1
len: 14
d_gene: -
abundance: -
CDR3nt: TGCGCCAGCAGCTTGGGGAACCCTACGGGCGGCTACACCTTC
CDR3aa: CASSLGNPTGGYTF

j_gene: TRBJ1-2
v_gene: TRBV10-3
len: 13
d_gene: -
abundance: -
CDR3nt: TGTGCCATCAGCTACCGGACTGACTATGACTACACCTTC
CDR3aa: CAISYRTDYDYTF

j_gene: TRBJ2-7
v_gene: TRBV20-1
len: 14
d_gene: -
abundance: many
CDR3nt: TGCAGTGCTAGAGATAAATCTCAATCCTACGAGCAGTACTTC
CDR3aa: CSARDKSQSYEQYF

j_gene: TRBJ1-2
v_gene: TRBV20-1
len: 14
d_gene: TRBD1
abundance: many
CDR3nt: TGCAGTGCTAGGGAACCGGGACAGGGGAAGGGCTACACCTTC
CDR3aa: CSAREPGQGKGYTF

j_gene: TRBJ2-1
v_gene: TRBV25-1
len: 14
d_gene: -
abundance: -
CDR3nt: TGTGCCAGCGACGCAGACAGGGAGGAGAGTGAGCAGTTCTTC
CDR3aa: CASDADREESEQFF

j_gene: TRBJ2-5
v_gene: TRBV4-2
len: 14
d_gene: -
abundance: -
CDR3nt: TGTGCCAGCAGCCCACTAGCCCCTGGGGAGACCCAGTACTTC
CDR3aa: CASSPLAPGETQYF

j_gene: TRBJ2-7
v_gene: TRBV7-2
len: 16
d_gene: -
abundance: many
CDR3nt: TGTGCCAGCAGCGTATCTACAGGGATCGGAAGCTACGAGCAGTACTTC
CDR3aa: CASSVSTGIGSYEQYF

j_gene: TRBJ2-1
v_gene: TRBV27
len: 13
d_gene: -
abundance: many
CDR3nt: TGTGCCAGCGGCAGAGGGCCCTACAATGAGCAGTTCTTC
CDR3aa: CASGRGPYNEQFF

j_gene: TRBJ2-2
v_gene: TRBV10-3
len: 13
d_gene: -
abundance: -
CDR3nt: TGTGCCATCGGTGGGTCGAACACCGGGGAGCTGTTTTTT
CDR3aa: CAIGGSNTGELFF

j_gene: TRBJ2-2
v_gene: TRBV5-6
len: 17
d_gene: -
abundance: -
CDR3nt: TGTGCCAGCAGCTTTGGATTCCAGGGAGCGAACACCGGGGAGCTGTTTTTT
CDR3aa: CASSFGFQGANTGELFF

j_gene: TRBJ2-3
v_gene: TRBV7-2
len: 15
d_gene: TRBD2
abundance: few
CDR3nt: TGTGCCAGCAGCCCTGTAGCGGGGTACACAGATACGCAGTATTTT
CDR3aa: CASSPVAGYTDTQYF

j_gene: TRBJ2-1
v_gene: TRBV7-3
len: 15
d_gene: TRBD1
abundance: few
CDR3nt: TGTGCCAGCAGCTTTGGACAGGGATCTCGGGATGAGCAGTTCTTC
CDR3aa: CASSFGQGSRDEQFF

j_gene: TRBJ2-7
v_gene: TRBV7-6
len: 16
d_gene: -
abundance: -
CDR3nt: TGTGCCAGCAGCCGGACCGGAGGAGCGGAGGGCTACGAGCAGTACTTC
CDR3aa: CASSRTGGAEGYEQYF

j_gene: TRBJ2-7
v_gene: TRBV28
len: 13
d_gene: -
abundance: many
CDR3nt: TGTGCCAGCAGTTTAGTTGACGGGTACGAGCAGTACTTC
CDR3aa: CASSLVDGYEQYF

j_gene: TRBJ1-1
v_gene: TRBV20-1
len: 14
d_gene: -
abundance: -
CDR3nt: TGCAGTGCTAGAGAAGGCAGGGTGAACACTGAAGCTTTCTTT
CDR3aa: CSAREGRVNTEAFF

j_gene: TRBJ1-1
v_gene: TRBV20-1
len: 14
d_gene: -
abundance: -
CDR3nt: TGCAGTGCTAGTGACCGGGGCAGAGGAACTGAAGCTTTCTTT
CDR3aa: CSASDRGRGTEAFF

j_gene: TRBJ2-1
v_gene: TRBV2
len: 17
d_gene: -
abundance: -
CDR3nt: TGTGCCAGCAGTGTTTTGGTGGGGGCCGGGCTCTACAATGAGCAGTTCTTC
CDR3aa: CASSVLVGAGLYNEQFF

j_gene: TRBJ2-1
v_gene: TRBV27
len: 13
d_gene: -
abundance: many
CDR3nt: TGTGCCAGCAGTTTTGCCAGATGGGATGAGCAGTTCTTC
CDR3aa: CASSFARWDEQFF

j_gene: TRBJ1-4
v_gene: TRBV20-1
len: 16
d_gene: -
abundance: few
CDR3nt: TGCAGTGCTAGAACAATGCAGGCGGAAACTAATGAAAAACTGTTTTTT
CDR3aa: CSARTMQAETNEKLFF

j_gene: TRBJ2-7
v_gene: TRBV4-1
len: 15
d_gene: -
abundance: -
CDR3nt: TGCGCCAGCAGCCAAGCTGCAGCAGGGACCTACGAGCAGTACTTC
CDR3aa: CASSQAAAGTYEQYF

j_gene: TRBJ1-2
v_gene: TRBV29-1
len: 13
d_gene: -
abundance: few
CDR3nt: TGCAGCGTTGAACAGGGGCGCTCCTATGGCTACACCTTC
CDR3aa: CSVEQGRSYGYTF

j_gene: TRBJ1-4
v_gene: TRBV12-3/TRBV12-4
len: 17
d_gene: TRBD1
abundance: many
CDR3nt: TGTGCCAGCAGTCGATCCCTCAGGGGGAGCGACAATGAAAAACTGTTTTTT
CDR3aa: CASSRSLRGSDNEKLFF

j_gene: TRBJ2-7
v_gene: TRBV12-3/TRBV12-4
len: 15
d_gene: TRBD1
abundance: -
CDR3nt: TGTGCCAGCAGGGCGGGACAGGGCGGCTACAATGAGCAGTACTTC
CDR3aa: CASRAGQGGYNEQYF

j_gene: TRBJ2-3
v_gene: TRBV3-1
len: 17
d_gene: TRBD2
abundance: few
CDR3nt: TGTGCCAGCAGCCAAGATAAGCTAGCGGGGAGCACAGATACGCAGTATTTT
CDR3aa: CASSQDKLAGSTDTQYF